This TCR beta chain derives from a study of OX40 agonist ivuxolimab in advanced cancers. Regarding the study as a whole: Doses of 0.1 to 3.0 mg/kg were accompanied by clonal expansion of CD4+ and CD8+ blood T cells by week 6.

The timepoints at which blood was sampled were baseline, cycle 4 day 1, and cycle 7 day 1. The germline CDR1 and CDR2 sequences are SGDLS and YYNGEE. Trimming left V 3 bases short and J 5 bases short, with 17 bases between. The CDR3 sequence is 15 residues long. Measured with immunoSEQ multiplex PCR; TCRdb has only the in-frame clones, and not every one. The data show about 120,000 clones, around 90% seen once. As regards this clone: Its antigen is unknown.

The clonotype was recovered from an adult with an advanced solid tumor such as melanoma, head and neck, liver or kidney cancer. This material consisted of CD4+ or CD8+ T cells sorted from blood, taken in a trial of the OX40 agonist ivuxolimab. This sequence joins TRBV9 and TRBJ1-1; D possibly corresponds to TRBD1 (6 bases). The CDR3 loop reads CASSALGQGRTEAFF. As DNA, the CDR3 is TGTGCCAGCAGCGCCCTCGGGCAGGGGAGGACTGAAGCTTTCTTT.